The subject of this entry is one T cell receptor (beta chain). Every patient relapsed after autologous stem cell transplantation, and brentuximab vedotin exposure varied. These data are taken from a study of PD-1 blockade in classical Hodgkin lymphoma. Some clones are missing from TCRdb's copy, which holds only in-frame ones; the method was immunoSEQ multiplex PCR. The profile shows about 97,000 clones, roughly 84% of them singletons. Per the germline V gene, CDR1 is SGHNT and CDR2 is YYREEE (reference sequence). There are 14 residues in the CDR3. Between the trimmed V and J ends, which lost 0 bases and 7 bases, there was a span of 11 bases.

V gene TRBV5-4 combines with J gene TRBJ2-4; D tentatively fits TRBD1 or TRBD2 (7 bases each). This receptor was identified in a human donor with classical Hodgkin lymphoma. The specimen was peripheral blood mononuclear cells (PBMCs), collected at baseline. The DNA of the CDR3 is TGTGCCAGCAGCTTGGCGCAGGGGGGGAACATTCAGTACTTC. Translated: CASSLAQGGNIQYF.